This T cell receptor (beta chain) originates from a study of blood T cell repertoires in COVID-19. In the study overall: The origin of the acute and convalescent COVID-19 samples was the United States, Italy and Spain. Sources were T cells, B-cell-depleted T cells, or PBMCs; the material itself was cDNA or gDNA.

CDR3 length equals 15 residues. V lost 0 bases and J 4 bases, leaving 12 bases between the germline ends. Germline values: CDR1 GTSNPN, CDR2 SVGIG (reference sequence). In the original workflow: Reference gene primers were amplified, and this amplification served to estimate nucleated cell counts. Sequenced by immunoSEQ multiplex PCR; TCRdb stores in-frame clones only, minus some. V and J calls and clone size are given by that table; D and trimming were obtained from the DNA. Of a few hundred thousand clones listed, 89% are singletons. The source material was peripheral blood. The TCR originated in a woman aged 40-49 years who had recovered from COVID-19. The genes are TRBV30 and TRBJ1-4, with D possibly being TRBD1 (5 bases). Written as DNA, the CDR3 is TGTGCCTGGAGTGTACACGGGGGTAATAATGAAAAACTGTTTTTT. This encodes CAWSVHGGNNEKLFF.